The 28 T cell receptor beta chains below were found in one sample sequenced in a study of T cells after yellow fever vaccination. TCRdb re-derived calls from the 5' RACE reads in MiXCR, one entry per CDR3 protein. The sample has around 600,000 distinct CDR3 sequences, 9% to 15% seen once. The specimen comprised PBMCs, sampled on the day of the yellow fever booster vaccination. All receptors derive from a man aged 30 to 39 who received the YFV17D yellow fever vaccine.

V and J are TRBV12-3 or TRBV12-4 and TRBJ1-5, with 8 bases fitting TRBD1. This CDR3 spans 15 amino acids. V shed 5 bases, J shed 4 bases, and the junction held 7 bases outside the gene matches. The CDR3: CASSRRGLGNQPQHF. For the CDR3, the DNA is TGTGCCAGCAGTCGCAGGGGGCTCGGAAATCAGCCCCAGCATTTT.

This clonotype was recorded once. This chain uses TRBV20-1 with TRBJ2-3; D is possibly TRBD2 (6 bases). The CDR3 runs 14 residues. The germline CDR1 and CDR2 sequences are DFQATT and SNEGSKA (reference sequence). The CDR3 DNA follows: TGCAGGGTCCAGCGGGCCGGGCCTACAGATACGCAGTATTTT. It codes for CRVQRAGPTDTQYF.

The rearrangement links TRBV20-1 to TRBJ2-3; D is tentatively TRBD1 or TRBD2 (5 bases each). The ends were cut back, 6 bases at V and 2 bases at J, with 12 bases in the middle. Germline CDR1 and CDR2: DFQATT and SNEGSKA (reference sequence). CDR3 size: 13 residues. CDR3: CSARDQYTDTQYF. The CDR3 region has the DNA TGCAGTGCGAGGGACCAATACACAGATACGCAGTATTTT.

This clonotype was observed a few times. V is TRBV30 and J is TRBJ2-6, with a possible D match to TRBD2 (6 bases). The CDR3 is made up of 16 amino acids. Germline V gene sequence: CDR1 GTSNPN, CDR2 SVGIG (reference sequence). Trimming left V 2 bases short and J 5 bases short, with 16 bases between. The CDR3 spells CAWSHGEVSWANVLTF. The CDR3, as DNA: TGTGCCTGGAGTCACGGGGAGGTCAGCTGGGCCAACGTCCTGACTTTC.

This clonotype was seen a handful of times. The rearrangement links TRBV7-2 to TRBJ2-3; D unclear. Looked up from germline, CDR1 is SGHTA and CDR2 is FQGNSA. This CDR3 comprises 13 residues. V lost 3 bases to trimming and J lost 2 bases, with 6 bases between them. CDR3 in amino acids: CASSFTLTDTQYF. For the CDR3, the DNA is TGTGCCAGCAGCTTTACACTCACAGATACGCAGTATTTT.

This clonotype has only a few counts. The chain joins TRBV20-1 to TRBJ2-7; TRBD2 aligns across 7 bases. CDR1 and CDR2 (germline): DFQATT, SNEGSKA (reference sequence). V shed 2 bases, J shed 1 base, and the junction held 5 bases outside the gene matches. The CDR3 is 14 amino acids. The CDR3 nucleotides read TGCAGTGCTAGACGGCGGGAGCGTTCCTACGAGCAGTACTTC. Its protein product is CSARRRERSYEQYF.

Only a few counts were recorded for this clonotype. This chain links TRBV18 with TRBJ1-1; the D gene is possibly TRBD1 (6 bases). The CDR3 is 15 amino acids. Trimming took off 3 bases at V and 2 bases at J, with 13 bases between the two ends. Germline V lookup: CDR1 KGHSH, CDR2 LQKENI. In DNA, the CDR3 is TGTGCCAGCTCACCTTTCGAGGGGGTTAACACTGAAGCTTTCTTT. Residues: CASSPFEGVNTEAFF. The full variable domain, with the rest looked up from reference TRBV18 and TRBJ1-1, is NAGVMQNPRHLVRRRGQEARLRCSPMKGHSHVYWYRQLPEEGLKFMVYLQKENIIDESGMPKERFSAEFPKEGPSILRIQQVVRGDSAAYFCASSPFEGVNTEAFFGQGTRLTVV.

The V and J genes are TRBV24-1 and TRBJ2-2; the match to TRBD1 covers 7 bases. V lost 4 bases to trimming and J lost 1 base; unmatched junction nucleotides: 2. Germline-derived CDR1 and CDR2 are KGHDR and SFDVKD. CDR3 length equals 15 residues. The CDR3 loop is CATSDRTGNTGELFF. CDR3 sequence (DNA): TGTGCCACCAGTGACCGGACAGGGAACACCGGGGAGCTGTTTTTT.

The chain uses TRBV7-8 and TRBJ2-7; 10 positions agree with TRBD2. Germline lookup yields CDR1 SGHVS and CDR2 FQNEAQ. Germline trimming cut 5 bases from V and 5 bases from J; bases unmatched to any gene: 12. The CDR3 has 16 amino acids. The CDR3 coding sequence is TGTGCCAGCAGCACTTTAGCAGCGGGAGGGCCCGACGAGCAGTACTTC. Translation gives CASSTLAAGGPDEQYF.

This clonotype has just a few counts. This rearrangement joins TRBV6-2 or TRBV6-3 to TRBJ2-7, with D tentatively TRBD2 (6 bases). CDR1 and CDR2 from the germline V gene are MNHEY and SVGEGT. The CDR3 spans 14 residues. Trimming left V 5 bases short and J 4 bases short, with 15 bases between. The CDR3 loop is CASSDLRTIYEQYF. The CDR3 region has the DNA TGTGCCAGCAGTGACCTGCGGACTATTTACGAGCAGTACTTC.

This clonotype came up once. This may come from a read error, since a much larger clone is one base off. V usage is TRBV25-1 and J usage is TRBJ2-5, with D possibly TRBD1 on 6 matching bases. Germline V gene lookup returns CDR1 MGHDK and CDR2 SYGVNS. This CDR3 spans 15 amino acids. The CDR3 DNA reads TGTGTCAGCAGTGCCCTCGGACAGCGAGAAGAGACCCAGTACTTC. Translated: CVSSALGQREETQYF.

A few counts support this clonotype. CDR3 sequence (DNA): TGTGCCAGCAGTTCGAGGGGACCTCAGAGCTCCTACAATGAGCAGTTCTTC. This translates into CASSSRGPQSSYNEQFF. This chain links TRBV28 with TRBJ2-1; possibly TRBD1 or TRBD2 for D (5 bases each). CDR1 MDHEN and CDR2 SYDVKM come from the germline V gene. The CDR3 has 17 amino acids. V gave up 4 bases and J gave up 0 bases, with 16 bases separating them. The complete variable domain, with remaining parts taken from reference TRBV28 and TRBJ2-1, reads DVKVTQSSRYLVKRTGEKVFLECVQDMDHENMFWYRQDPGLGLRLIYFSYDVKMKEKGDIPEGYSVSREKKERFSLILESASTNQTSMYLCASSSRGPQSSYNEQFFGPGTRLTVL.

This chain joins TRBV20-1 and TRBJ2-7; 9 bases are shared with TRBD1. Germline CDR1 reads DFQATT; CDR2 reads SNEGSKA (reference sequence). The CDR3 contains 16 residues. CDR3 nucleotides: TGCTGCGTCCTCTCCCAGGCCGGGACAGGGCAAAACGAGCAGTACTTC. Its translation is CCVLSQAGTGQNEQYF.

This clonotype appeared a few times. The chain carries TRBV12-3 or TRBV12-4 and TRBJ2-7; 8 nucleotides match TRBD1. V dropped 2 bases and J dropped 4; count of bases not matched to a gene: 7. CDR3 length: 15 residues. The CDR3 DNA sequence: TGTGCCAGCAGTTTACGGACAGGGAAGTTTTACGAGCAGTACTTC. It yields the protein CASSLRTGKFYEQYF.

This clonotype has ten or more counts. The V call is TRBV10-2, the J call TRBJ2-1; 12 bases are a match to TRBD2. The length of the CDR3 is 16 residues. The trim removed 3 bases at V and 7 bases at J, leaving 7 bases unmatched. Germline V gene sequence: CDR1 WSHSY, CDR2 SAAADI. The CDR3 DNA reads as TGCGCCAGCAGTGACCCTAGCGGGAGGGCCGTTAATGAGCAGTTCTTC. Protein product: CASSDPSGRAVNEQFF.

This clonotype turned up a few times. The genes are TRBV7-8 and TRBJ2-3; 13 positions match TRBD2. CDR1 and CDR2 (germline): SGHVS, FQNEAQ. J was trimmed by 0 bases and V by 5 bases; bases with no gene match: 8. The CDR3 length is 18 residues. The CDR3 DNA reads as TGTGCCAGCAGCGCACGGACTAGCGGGAGACTTAGCACAGATACGCAGTATTTT. It codes for CASSARTSGRLSTDTQYF.

There are a few counts of this clonotype. The CDR3 here is CASSLGQKSSYNEQFF. The CDR3 DNA reads as TGTGCCAGCTCCCTTGGACAGAAGAGCTCCTACAATGAGCAGTTCTTC. The chain carries TRBV18 and TRBJ2-1; weak D call: TRBD1 (6 bases). Germline CDR1 and CDR2: KGHSH and LQKENI. This CDR3 has 16 amino acids. The V gene lost 6 bases and the J gene lost 0 bases, with 15 bases spanning the gap.

The sample holds a few counts of this clonotype. The rearrangement joins TRBV4-2 to TRBJ1-1; D might be TRBD1 (6 bases). V lost 1 base and J lost 3, with 27 bases in between. Germline lookup yields CDR1 LGHNA and CDR2 YNFKEQ. The CDR3 contains 20 residues. The CDR3 DNA reads TGTGCCAGCAGCCAAGGTGGGGGGGGCCGAGGAGAGGGGTCCCACACTGAAGCTTTCTTT. Translation: CASSQGGGGRGEGSHTEAFF.

The gene calls are TRBV30 and TRBJ2-7, with 7 bases matching TRBD2. CDR3 size: 15 residues. Trimming at V came to 4 bases and at J to 4 bases, leaving 13 bases not matched to a gene. Germline V gene lookup returns CDR1 GTSNPN and CDR2 SVGIG (reference sequence). In DNA form, the CDR3 reads TGTGCCTGGATGGGAAGCGGGACCTTGCGTTACGAGCAGTACTTC. Translating gives CAWMGSGTLRYEQYF.

This clonotype was picked up many times. The CDR3, as DNA: TGTGCCAGCAGAACTGGACAGGGATACACTGAAGCTTTCTTT. It yields the protein CASRTGQGYTEAFF. The V gene is TRBV28, the J gene TRBJ1-1, with TRBD1 identical over 8 bases. The junction had 6 bases not matched to a gene; V was cut back by 6 bases and J by 3 bases. Germline lookup yields CDR1 MDHEN and CDR2 SYDVKM. This CDR3 spans 14 amino acids. Full variable domain (remainder filled in from reference TRBV28 and TRBJ1-1): DVKVTQSSRYLVKRTGEKVFLECVQDMDHENMFWYRQDPGLGLRLIYFSYDVKMKEKGDIPEGYSVSREKKERFSLILESASTNQTSMYLCASRTGQGYTEAFFGQGTRLTVV.

The rearrangement links TRBV19 to TRBJ2-7, with 9 bases that match TRBD1. This CDR3 region has 16 residues. Germline V CDR1 and CDR2: LNHDA, SQIVND (reference sequence). The J segment lost 5 bases and the V segment lost 6 bases, leaving 14 bases of the junction unmatched. The CDR3 DNA follows: TGTGCCAGTAGCATTCGAGCAGGGACAGGGATCAACGAGCAGTACTTC. This translates into CASSIRAGTGINEQYF.

This clonotype appeared many times. The chain uses TRBV28 and TRBJ2-3; D may correspond to TRBD1 or TRBD2 (5 bases each). CDR1 is MDHEN and CDR2 is SYDVKM in the germline V gene. Trimming removed 5 bases from V and 1 base from J, with 16 bases in between. This CDR3 region has 16 residues. The CDR3 nucleotides read TGTGCCAGCAGTCCAGCTAGCTTAGGGGGCACAGATACGCAGTATTTT. It is translated as CASSPASLGGTDTQYF. Using reference TRBV28 and TRBJ2-3 for the parts outside the CDR3, the full variable domain is DVKVTQSSRYLVKRTGEKVFLECVQDMDHENMFWYRQDPGLGLRLIYFSYDVKMKEKGDIPEGYSVSREKKERFSLILESASTNQTSMYLCASSPASLGGTDTQYFGPGTRLTVL.

This clonotype occurred a few times. The chain is built from TRBV7-2 and TRBJ2-3; 9 nucleotides match TRBD2. V lost 3 bases, J lost 4 bases, and 5 bases stayed unmatched. The CDR3 extends over 15 amino acids. From germline, CDR1 is SGHTA and CDR2 FQGNSA. The CDR3 DNA is TGTGCCAGCAGCTTGGGAATAGCGGGAGCAGATACGCAGTATTTT. It codes for CASSLGIAGADTQYF.

The chain uses TRBV5-1 and TRBJ2-1; D perhaps matches TRBD2 (5 bases). V was trimmed by 4 bases and J by 0 bases, leaving 14 bases between them. The CDR3 has 16 amino acids. Germline CDR1 and CDR2: SGHRS and YFSETQ. CDR3 protein: CASSPVGKSSYNEQFF. In DNA, the CDR3 is TGCGCCAGCAGCCCCGTCGGGAAGAGCTCCTACAATGAGCAGTTCTTC.

The sample holds a few counts of this clonotype. The chain combines TRBV5-1 with TRBJ2-7, with 8 bases identical to TRBD1. Trimming at V came to 1 base and at J to 1 base, leaving 16 bases not matched to a gene. Germline CDR1 and CDR2: SGHRS and YFSETQ. The CDR3 is made up of 19 amino acids. CDR3 in DNA: TGCGCCAGCAGCTTGAGTGCCCCCGGGACAGGAAAAAGTTCCTACGAGCAGTACTTC. Translated, it gives CASSLSAPGTGKSSYEQYF.

This clonotype has more than one count but fewer than ten. The chain combines TRBV5-1 with TRBJ2-5; D may be TRBD2 (5 bases). Germline V gene lookup returns CDR1 SGHRS and CDR2 YFSETQ. This CDR3 has 15 amino acids. Trimming pared 2 bases from V and 4 bases from J, leaving 15 bases between. CDR3 bases: TGCGCCAGCAGCTTAGGGAGTCAAAACGGAGAGACCCAGTACTTC. This translates into CASSLGSQNGETQYF.

This clonotype was seen a handful of times. The chain uses TRBV4-3 and TRBJ2-1; 10 bases are shared with TRBD2. Trimming cost V 0 bases and J 12 bases; bases outside gene matches: 14. Germline V lookup: CDR1 LGHNA, CDR2 YSLEER. The CDR3 consists of 17 residues. CDR3 sequence: CASSQDPWTSGDGMQFF. CDR3 nucleotide sequence: TGCGCCAGCAGCCAAGATCCCTGGACTAGCGGAGACGGAATGCAGTTCTTC.

This chain connects TRBV11-2 to TRBJ2-1, with TRBD2 matching 9 bases. CDR3 size: 15 residues. With 3 bases clipped from V and 8 bases from J, the junction kept 8 bases outside the gene matches. CDR1 and CDR2 (germline): SGHAT, FQNNGV. The CDR3 DNA reads as TGTGCCAGCAGCTTTCCTAGCGGGGAAGGTCATGAGCAGTTCTTC. Amino acid sequence: CASSFPSGEGHEQFF. Based on the CDR3 plus reference TRBV11-2 and TRBJ2-1, the full variable domain is EAGVAQSPRYKIIEKRQSVAFWCNPISGHATLYWYQQILGQGPKLLIQFQNNGVVDDSQLPKDRFSAERLKGVDSTLKIQPAKLEDSAVYLCASSFPSGEGHEQFFGPGTRLTVL.